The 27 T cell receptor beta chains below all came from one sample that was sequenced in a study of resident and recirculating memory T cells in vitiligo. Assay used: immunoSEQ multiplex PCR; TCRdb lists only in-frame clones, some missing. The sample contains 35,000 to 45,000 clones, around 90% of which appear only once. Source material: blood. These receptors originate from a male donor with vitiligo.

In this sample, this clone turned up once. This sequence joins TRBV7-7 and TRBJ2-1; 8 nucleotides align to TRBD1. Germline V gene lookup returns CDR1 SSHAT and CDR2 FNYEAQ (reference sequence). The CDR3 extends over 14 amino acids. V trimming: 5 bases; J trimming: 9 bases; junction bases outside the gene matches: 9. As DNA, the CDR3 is TGTGCCAGCAGCCCTCAGGACAGGGCCGGTGAGCAGTTCTTC. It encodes CASSPQDRAGEQFF.

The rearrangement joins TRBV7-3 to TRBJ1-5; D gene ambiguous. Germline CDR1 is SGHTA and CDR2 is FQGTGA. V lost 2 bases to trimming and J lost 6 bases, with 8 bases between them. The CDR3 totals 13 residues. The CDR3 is CASSLSGSQPQHF. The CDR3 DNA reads TGTGCCAGCAGCTTATCCGGGAGTCAGCCCCAGCATTTT.

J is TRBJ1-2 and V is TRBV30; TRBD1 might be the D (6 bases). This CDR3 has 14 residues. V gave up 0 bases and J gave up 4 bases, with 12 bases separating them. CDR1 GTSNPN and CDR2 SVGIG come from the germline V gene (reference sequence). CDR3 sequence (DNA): TGTGCCTGGAGTGTCCCGACAGGTTCCTATGGCTACACCTTC. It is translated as CAWSVPTGSYGYTF.

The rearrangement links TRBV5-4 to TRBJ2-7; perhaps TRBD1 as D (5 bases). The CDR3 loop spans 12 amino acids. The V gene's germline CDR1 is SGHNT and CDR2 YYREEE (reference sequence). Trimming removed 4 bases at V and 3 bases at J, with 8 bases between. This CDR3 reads CASSTDSYEQYF. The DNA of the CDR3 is TGTGCCAGCAGCACCGACAGCTACGAGCAGTACTTC.

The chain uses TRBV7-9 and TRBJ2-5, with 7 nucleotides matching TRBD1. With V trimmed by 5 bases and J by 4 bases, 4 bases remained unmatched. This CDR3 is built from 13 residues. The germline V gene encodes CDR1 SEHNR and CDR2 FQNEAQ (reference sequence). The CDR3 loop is CASSLQGPETQYF. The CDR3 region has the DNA TGTGCCAGCAGCCTACAGGGGCCAGAGACCCAGTACTTC.

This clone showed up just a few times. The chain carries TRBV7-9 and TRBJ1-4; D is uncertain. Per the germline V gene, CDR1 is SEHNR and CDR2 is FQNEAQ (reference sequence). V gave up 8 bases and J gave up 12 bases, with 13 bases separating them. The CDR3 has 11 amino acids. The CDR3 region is CASPLRYQLFF. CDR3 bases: TGTGCCAGCCCACTAAGGTATCAACTGTTTTTT.

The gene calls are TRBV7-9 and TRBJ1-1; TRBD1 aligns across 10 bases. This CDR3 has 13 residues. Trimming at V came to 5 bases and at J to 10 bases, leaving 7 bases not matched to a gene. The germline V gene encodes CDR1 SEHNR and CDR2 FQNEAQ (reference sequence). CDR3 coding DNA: TGTGCCAGCAGCCTAAGACAGGGGGCCTTAGCTTTCTTT. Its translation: CASSLRQGALAFF.

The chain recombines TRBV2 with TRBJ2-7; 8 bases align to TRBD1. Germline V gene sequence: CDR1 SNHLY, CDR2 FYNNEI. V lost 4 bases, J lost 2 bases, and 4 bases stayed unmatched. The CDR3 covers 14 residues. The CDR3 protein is CASSGRGHTYEQYF. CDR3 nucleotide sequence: TGTGCCAGCAGTGGCAGGGGGCATACCTACGAGCAGTACTTC.

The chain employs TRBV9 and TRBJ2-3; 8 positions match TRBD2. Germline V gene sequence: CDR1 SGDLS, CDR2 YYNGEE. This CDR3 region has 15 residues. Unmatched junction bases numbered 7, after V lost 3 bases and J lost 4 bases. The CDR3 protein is CASSAKRGSPDTQYF. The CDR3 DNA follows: TGTGCCAGCAGCGCCAAGCGGGGGTCACCAGATACGCAGTATTTT.

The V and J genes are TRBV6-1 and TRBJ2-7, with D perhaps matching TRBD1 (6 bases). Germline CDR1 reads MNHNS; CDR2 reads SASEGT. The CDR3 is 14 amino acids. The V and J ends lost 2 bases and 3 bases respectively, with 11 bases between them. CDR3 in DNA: TGTGCCAGCAGTGAACAGGGGACACGCTACGAGCAGTACTTC. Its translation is CASSEQGTRYEQYF.

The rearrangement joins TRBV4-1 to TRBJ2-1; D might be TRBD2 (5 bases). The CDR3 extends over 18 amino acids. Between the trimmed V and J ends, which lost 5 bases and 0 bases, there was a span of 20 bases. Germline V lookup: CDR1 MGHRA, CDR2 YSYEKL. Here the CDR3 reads CASSYQSGGYSSYNEQFF. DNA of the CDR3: TGCGCCAGCAGCTATCAGAGCGGCGGCTATAGCTCCTACAATGAGCAGTTCTTC.

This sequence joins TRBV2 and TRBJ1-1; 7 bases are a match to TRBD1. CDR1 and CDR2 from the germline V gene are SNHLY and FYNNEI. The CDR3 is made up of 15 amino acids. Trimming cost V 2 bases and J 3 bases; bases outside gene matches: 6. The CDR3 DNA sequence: TGTGCCAGCAGTGAATTCTTACAGGGGCACACTGAAGCTTTCTTT. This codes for CASSEFLQGHTEAFF.

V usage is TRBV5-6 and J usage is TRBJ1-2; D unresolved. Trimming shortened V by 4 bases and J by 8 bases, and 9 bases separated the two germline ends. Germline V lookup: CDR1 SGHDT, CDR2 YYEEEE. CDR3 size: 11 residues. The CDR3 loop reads CASSKNWGYTF. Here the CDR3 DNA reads TGTGCCAGCAGCAAAAACTGGGGCTACACCTTC.

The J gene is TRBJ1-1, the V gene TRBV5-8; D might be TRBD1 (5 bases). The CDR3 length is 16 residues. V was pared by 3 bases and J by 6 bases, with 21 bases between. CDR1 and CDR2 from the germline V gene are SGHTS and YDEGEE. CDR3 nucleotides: TGTGCCAGCAGCTCCCGTGGGGGAGGCCGAGGGGCTGAAGCTTTCTTT. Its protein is CASSSRGGGRGAEAFF.

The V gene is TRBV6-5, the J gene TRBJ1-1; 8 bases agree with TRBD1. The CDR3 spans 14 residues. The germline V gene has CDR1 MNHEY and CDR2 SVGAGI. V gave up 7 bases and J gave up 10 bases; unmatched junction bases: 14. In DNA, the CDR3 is TGTGCCAGCAATTTTGGGGCAGGGGGCGCAGGAGCTTTCTTT. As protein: CASNFGAGGAGAFF.

The CDR3 DNA is TGTGCCAGCAGCCCCGATCGAGGGAACCACCACGAGCAGTACTTC. This encodes CASSPDRGNHHEQYF. The V call is TRBV14, the J call TRBJ2-7; D is perhaps TRBD2 (5 bases). CDR1 is SGHDN, CDR2 FVKESK, per germline. Trimming took off 4 bases at V and 5 bases at J, with 18 bases between the two ends. This CDR3 contains 15 residues.

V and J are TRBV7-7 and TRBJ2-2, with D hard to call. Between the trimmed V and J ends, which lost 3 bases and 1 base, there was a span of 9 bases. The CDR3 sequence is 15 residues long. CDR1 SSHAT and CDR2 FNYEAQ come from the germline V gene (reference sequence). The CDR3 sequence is CASSFEVQNTGELFF. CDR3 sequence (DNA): TGTGCCAGCAGCTTCGAGGTCCAGAACACCGGGGAGCTGTTTTTT.

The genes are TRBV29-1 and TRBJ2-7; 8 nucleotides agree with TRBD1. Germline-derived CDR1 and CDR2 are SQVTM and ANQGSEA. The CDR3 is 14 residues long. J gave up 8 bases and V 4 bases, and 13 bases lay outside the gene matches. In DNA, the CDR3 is TGCAGCGTTGCCCGACAGGGGACGAGCCCCCAGCAGTACTTC. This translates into CSVARQGTSPQQYF.

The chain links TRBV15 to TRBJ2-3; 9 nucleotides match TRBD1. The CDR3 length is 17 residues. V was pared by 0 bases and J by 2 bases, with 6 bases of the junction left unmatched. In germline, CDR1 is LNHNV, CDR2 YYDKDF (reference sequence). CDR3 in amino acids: CATSRETRTGDTDTQYF. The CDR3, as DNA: TGTGCCACCAGCAGAGAAACCCGGACAGGGGACACAGATACGCAGTATTTT.

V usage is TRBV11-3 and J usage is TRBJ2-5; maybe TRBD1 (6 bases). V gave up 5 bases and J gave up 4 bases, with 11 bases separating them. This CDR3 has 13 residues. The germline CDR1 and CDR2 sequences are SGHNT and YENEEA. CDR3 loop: CASSPDRGETQYF. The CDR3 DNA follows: TGTGCCAGCAGCCCGGACAGAGGAGAGACCCAGTACTTC.

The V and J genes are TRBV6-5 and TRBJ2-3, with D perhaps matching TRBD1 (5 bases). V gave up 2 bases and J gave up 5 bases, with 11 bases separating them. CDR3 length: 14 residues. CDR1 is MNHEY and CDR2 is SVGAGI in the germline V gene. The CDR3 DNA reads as TGTGCCAGCAGTTACAGGGGAACGCAAGATACGCAGTATTTT. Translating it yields CASSYRGTQDTQYF.

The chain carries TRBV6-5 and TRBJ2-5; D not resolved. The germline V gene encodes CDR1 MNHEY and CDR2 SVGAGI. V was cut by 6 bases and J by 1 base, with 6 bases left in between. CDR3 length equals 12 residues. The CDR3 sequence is CASSSGQETQYF. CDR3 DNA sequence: TGTGCCAGCAGCTCGGGCCAAGAGACCCAGTACTTC.

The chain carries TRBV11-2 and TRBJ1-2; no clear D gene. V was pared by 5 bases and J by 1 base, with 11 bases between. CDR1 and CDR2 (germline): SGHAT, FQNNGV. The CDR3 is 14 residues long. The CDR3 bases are TGTGCCAGCAGCGGAACGACAAGTAACTATGGCTACACCTTC. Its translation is CASSGTTSNYGYTF.

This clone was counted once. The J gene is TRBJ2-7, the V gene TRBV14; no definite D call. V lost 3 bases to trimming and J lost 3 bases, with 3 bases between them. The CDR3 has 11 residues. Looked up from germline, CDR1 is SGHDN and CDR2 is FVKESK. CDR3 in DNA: TGTGCCAGCAGCCACAGCTACGAGCAGTACTTC. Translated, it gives CASSHSYEQYF.

The CDR3 DNA reads as TGTGCCAGCACCCCCCGCGAGGGCTCTGGGGCCAACGTCCTGACTTTC. Protein product: CASTPREGSGANVLTF. The rearrangement uses TRBV9 and TRBJ2-6, with D possibly matching TRBD2 (5 bases). This CDR3 is built from 16 residues. With 6 bases removed from V and 0 bases from J, the gap between germline ends came to 13 bases. Germline V CDR1 and CDR2: SGDLS, YYNGEE.

As DNA, the CDR3 is TGTGCCAGCAGCTTAGGACTCCAAGAGACCCAGTACTTC. Its protein is CASSLGLQETQYF. The rearrangement links TRBV7-8 to TRBJ2-5; no definite D call. Germline-derived CDR1 and CDR2 are SGHVS and FQNEAQ. The V gene lost 1 base and the J gene lost 1 base, with 4 bases spanning the gap. The CDR3 has 13 amino acids.

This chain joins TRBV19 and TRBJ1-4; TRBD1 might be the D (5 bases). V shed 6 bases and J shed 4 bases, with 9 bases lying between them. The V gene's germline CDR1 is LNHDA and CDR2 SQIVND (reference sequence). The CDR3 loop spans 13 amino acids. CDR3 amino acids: CASRQEINEKLFF. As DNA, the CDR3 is TGTGCCAGTAGACAGGAGATTAATGAAAAACTGTTTTTT.